A selection of T cell receptor beta chains follows, all from one sample in a study of T cell repertoires in cytomegalovirus infection. TCRdb processed the reads anew with MiXCR; each CDR3 protein has one entry. The sample yields about 200,000 distinct CDR3 sequences, approximately 9.6% seen once. The sample consisted of PBMCs. These TCRs come from a human donor in good health (CMV status not recorded). Some clones in this sample may be carry-over from other donors' samples. Each CDR3 is given with its conserved first and last residue. A D gene is named only where the DNA matches it firmly. Rows give clone size only sometimes, using once, few, many, or a class for an expanded clone.

abundance	d_gene	v_gene	j_gene	CDR3aa	CDR3nt
-	TRBD2	TRBV28	TRBJ2-7	CASRIPRGGDYEQYF	TGTGCCAGCAGAATCCCCCGGGGGGGGGACTACGAGCAGTACTTC
many	TRBD2	TRBV7-2	TRBJ2-7	CASRRTSGTSSYEQYF	TGTGCCAGCAGACGGACTAGCGGGACCAGCTCCTACGAGCAGTACTTC
-	-	TRBV29-1	TRBJ1-1	CSVELRGERTEAFF	TGCAGCGTTGAGCTTAGGGGCGAGCGCACTGAAGCTTTCTTT
many	TRBD1	TRBV11-3	TRBJ2-1	CASSSRTFRGPHEQFF	TGTGCCAGCAGCTCCCGGACATTTAGGGGGCCCCACGAGCAGTTCTTC
few	TRBD1	TRBV6-1	TRBJ1-2	CASSWDREGYGYTF	TGTGCCAGCAGCTGGGACAGGGAAGGGTATGGCTACACCTTC
many	TRBD2	TRBV7-2	TRBJ2-1	CASSLSGGRASEQFF	TGTGCCAGCAGCTTATCTGGCGGGAGGGCTTCTGAGCAGTTCTTC
few	TRBD2	TRBV3-1	TRBJ2-1	CASSQSGTSGNEQFF	TGTGCCAGCAGCCAATCCGGGACTAGCGGCAATGAGCAGTTCTTC
many	TRBD2	TRBV20-1	TRBJ2-2	CSAAGTSGGRNTGELFF	TGCAGTGCAGCCGGGACTAGCGGGGGGAGGAACACCGGGGAGCTGTTTTTT
many	-	TRBV12-3/TRBV12-4	TRBJ2-1	CASTGFNEQFF	TGTGCCAGCACGGGGTTCAATGAGCAGTTCTTC
many	-	TRBV7-9	TRBJ2-3	CASSLNPTAITDTQYF	TGTGCCAGCAGCTTGAACCCGACTGCCATCACAGATACGCAGTATTTT
-	-	TRBV30	TRBJ1-1	CAWSVPGHQAFF	TGTGCCTGGAGTGTACCGGGACATCAAGCTTTCTTT
many	-	TRBV11-1	TRBJ2-1	CASSPFTYNEQFF	TGTGCCAGCAGCCCATTTACCTACAATGAGCAGTTCTTC
few	-	TRBV6-6	TRBJ2-4	CASSYSIGSVIQYF	TGTGCCAGCAGTTACTCGATAGGGTCAGTCATTCAGTACTTC
many	-	TRBV6-1	TRBJ2-1	CASTKSGGTYNEQFF	TGTGCCAGCACCAAATCTGGGGGGACCTACAATGAGCAGTTCTTC
many	TRBD1	TRBV4-3	TRBJ2-3	CASSRNDRGDTQYF	TGCGCCAGCAGCCGCAATGACAGGGGCGATACGCAGTATTTT
-	TRBD2	TRBV28	TRBJ2-5	CASTGGRRLETQYF	TGTGCCAGCACGGGGGGAAGGAGGTTAGAGACCCAGTACTTC
few	-	TRBV28	TRBJ2-2	CASSSSGLAMNTGELFF	TGTGCCAGCAGTTCGTCTGGGCTAGCGATGAACACCGGGGAGCTGTTTTTT
few	-	TRBV4-3	TRBJ1-6	CASSQVDKGSPLHF	TGCGCCAGCAGCCAAGTTGACAAAGGGTCACCCCTCCACTTT
many	TRBD1	TRBV28	TRBJ2-1	CASSGPGQGFGEQFF	TGTGCCAGCAGTGGACCGGGACAGGGGTTTGGTGAGCAGTTCTTC
many	TRBD1	TRBV7-2	TRBJ1-6	CASSSADRDDSPLHF	TGTGCCAGCAGCTCAGCCGACAGGGATGATTCACCCCTCCACTTT
few	-	TRBV6-2/TRBV6-3	TRBJ2-7	CASSYAWEVREQYF	TGTGCCAGCAGTTACGCGTGGGAGGTGCGGGAGCAGTACTTC
many	-	TRBV11-2	TRBJ1-1	CASSSSSHGNTEAFF	TGTGCCAGCAGCTCTAGCTCTCATGGGAACACTGAAGCTTTCTTT
many	TRBD2	TRBV7-9	TRBJ2-5	CASSLRVLSGRAQETQYF	TGTGCCAGCAGCTTAAGGGTCCTCAGCGGGAGGGCCCAAGAGACCCAGTACTTC
-	-	TRBV6-4	TRBJ2-3	CASSDSKVLDSSTDTQYF	TGTGCCAGCAGTGACTCAAAGGTTTTGGACTCAAGCACAGATACGCAGTATTTT
many	-	TRBV5-1	TRBJ1-4	CASSFGTATNEKLFF	TGCGCCAGCAGCTTCGGTACAGCAACTAATGAAAAACTGTTTTTT
-	-	TRBV28	TRBJ2-1	CASSLRGLSSYNEQFF	TGTGCCAGCAGTTTACGGGGACTTAGCTCCTACAATGAGCAGTTCTTC
few	-	TRBV6-2/TRBV6-3	TRBJ2-1	CASSYPTLASEQFF	TGTGCCAGCAGTTACCCGACCCTAGCAAGTGAGCAGTTCTTC